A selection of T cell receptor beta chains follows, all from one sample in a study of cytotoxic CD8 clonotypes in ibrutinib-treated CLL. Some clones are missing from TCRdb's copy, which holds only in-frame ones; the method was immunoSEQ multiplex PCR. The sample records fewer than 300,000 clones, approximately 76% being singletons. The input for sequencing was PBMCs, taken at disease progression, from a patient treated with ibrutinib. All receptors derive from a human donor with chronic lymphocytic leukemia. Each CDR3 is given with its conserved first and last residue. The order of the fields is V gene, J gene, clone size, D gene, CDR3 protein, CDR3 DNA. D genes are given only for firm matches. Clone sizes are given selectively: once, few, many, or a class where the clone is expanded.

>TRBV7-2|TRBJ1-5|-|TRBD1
CASTRGLGNQPQHF
TGTGCCAGCACCAGGGGGCTTGGCAATCAGCCCCAGCATTTT
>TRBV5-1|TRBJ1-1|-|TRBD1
CASSLGTGAFEAFF
TGCGCCAGCAGCTTGGGGACAGGTGCTTTTGAAGCTTTCTTT
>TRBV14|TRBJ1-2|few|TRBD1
CASSLDRGGSYGYTF
TGTGCCAGCAGCCTCGACAGGGGAGGATCCTATGGCTACACCTTC
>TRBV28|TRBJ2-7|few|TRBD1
CASSLTGGGEQYF
TGTGCCAGCAGCTTAACAGGGGGCGGTGAGCAGTACTTC
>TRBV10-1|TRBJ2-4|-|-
CASSPYRLAKNIQYF
TGCGCCAGCAGCCCCTACAGACTAGCCAAAAACATTCAGTACTTC
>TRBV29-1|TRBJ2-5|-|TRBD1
CSVVPGTVALGQETQYF
TGCAGCGTTGTCCCCGGGACAGTCGCTTTGGGACAAGAGACCCAGTACTTC
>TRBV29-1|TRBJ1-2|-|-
CSVGGGYTF
TGCAGCGTTGGAGGAGGCTACACCTTC
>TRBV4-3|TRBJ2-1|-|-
CASSQLPGGGDEQFF
TGCGCCAGCAGCCAACTACCAGGAGGGGGAGATGAGCAGTTCTTC
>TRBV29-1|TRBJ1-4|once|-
CSALPAQGRGAGRGEKLFF
TGCAGCGCCCTTCCCGCGCAGGGAAGGGGTGCAGGTCGGGGTGAAAAACTGTTTTTT
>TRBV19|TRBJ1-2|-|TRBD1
CASSISGTAKITGYTF
TGTGCCAGTAGTATTTCCGGGACAGCCAAGATTACGGGCTACACCTTC
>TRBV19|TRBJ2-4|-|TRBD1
CASSRQGLLAKNIQYF
TGTGCCAGTAGTAGACAGGGGTTACTAGCCAAAAACATTCAGTACTTC
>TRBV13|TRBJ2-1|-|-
CASSLGAYNEQFF
TGTGCCAGCAGCTTAGGGGCCTACAATGAGCAGTTCTTC
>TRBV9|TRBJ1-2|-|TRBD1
CASSMGTGGEGYTF
TGTGCCAGCAGCATGGGGACAGGGGGCGAGGGCTACACCTTC
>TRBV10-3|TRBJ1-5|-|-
CAISVTGQPQHF
TGTGCCATCAGTGTAACGGGTCAGCCCCAGCATTTT
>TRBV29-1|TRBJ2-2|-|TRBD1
CSVAFLDREWTGELFF
TGCAGCGTTGCATTTTTGGACAGGGAATGGACCGGGGAGCTGTTTTTT
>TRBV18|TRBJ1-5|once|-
CASSPRRYSNQPQHF
TGTGCCAGCTCACCACGGAGATATAGCAATCAGCCCCAGCATTTT
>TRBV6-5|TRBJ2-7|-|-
CASSYRGSEQYF
TGTGCCAGCAGTTATAGGGGGAGCGAGCAGTACTTC
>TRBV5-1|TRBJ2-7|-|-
CASSLGEYEQYF
TGCGCCAGCAGCTTGGGGGAATACGAGCAGTACTTC
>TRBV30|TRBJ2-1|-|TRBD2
CAWSSCGGYNEQFF
TGTGCCTGGAGTAGTTGCGGGGGATACAATGAGCAGTTCTTC
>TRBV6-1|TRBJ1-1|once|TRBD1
CASSDRTGWNTEAFF
TGTGCCAGCAGTGACCGGACAGGATGGAACACTGAAGCTTTCTTT
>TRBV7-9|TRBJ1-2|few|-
CASSPVDLPRALYGYTF
TGTGCCAGCAGCCCCGTGGACCTCCCGAGGGCCCTCTATGGCTACACCTTC
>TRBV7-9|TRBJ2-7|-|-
CASSSGNSYEQYF
TGTGCCAGCAGCTCAGGGAACTCCTACGAGCAGTACTTC
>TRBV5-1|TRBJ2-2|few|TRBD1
CASTFRGGPLTNTGELFF
TGCGCCAGCACCTTCCGAGGGGGCCCATTAACGAACACCGGGGAGCTGTTTTTT
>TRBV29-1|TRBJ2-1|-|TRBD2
CSVHTSGSYNEQFF
TGCAGCGTTCACACTAGCGGCTCCTACAATGAGCAGTTCTTC
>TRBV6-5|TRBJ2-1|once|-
CASSYSGKLNEQFF
TGTGCCAGCAGTTACTCAGGGAAACTAAATGAGCAGTTCTTC
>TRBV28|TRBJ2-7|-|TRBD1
CASSLAGQAYEQYF
TGTGCCAGCAGTTTAGCGGGACAGGCCTACGAGCAGTACTTC
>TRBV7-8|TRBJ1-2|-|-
CASSTQDGISGYTF
TGTGCCAGCAGCACCCAGGACGGAATTAGTGGGTACACCTTC
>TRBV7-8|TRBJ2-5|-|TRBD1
CASSLVTGGVETQYF
TGTGCCAGCAGCTTAGTTACAGGGGGCGTAGAGACCCAGTACTTC
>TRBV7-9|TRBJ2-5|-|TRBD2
CASSLSGRGETQYF
TGTGCCAGCAGCCTTAGCGGGAGAGGAGAGACCCAGTACTTC
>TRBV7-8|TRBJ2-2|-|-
CASSSHFERVNTGELFF
TGTGCCAGCAGCTCCCATTTTGAGCGGGTTAACACCGGGGAGCTGTTTTTT
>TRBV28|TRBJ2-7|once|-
CASNINRAYEQYF
TGTGCCAGCAATATTAACAGGGCCTACGAGCAGTACTTC
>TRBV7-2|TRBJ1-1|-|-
CASELLGGGNTEAFF
TGTGCCAGCGAGCTTTTGGGAGGGGGGAACACTGAAGCTTTCTTT
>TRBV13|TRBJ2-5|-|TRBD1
CASSFRQGAVETQYF
TGTGCCAGCAGCTTCAGACAGGGGGCAGTTGAGACCCAGTACTTC
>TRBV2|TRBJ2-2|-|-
CASTRTRQETGELFF
TGTGCCAGCACCCGTACCCGACAGGAAACCGGGGAGCTGTTTTTT
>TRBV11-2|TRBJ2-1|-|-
CASSLRRESDEQFF
TGTGCCAGCAGCTTGAGACGGGAGAGCGATGAGCAGTTCTTC
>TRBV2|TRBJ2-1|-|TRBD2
CASSPNDLAGEQFF
TGTGCCAGCAGTCCCAATGATCTAGCGGGGGAGCAGTTCTTC
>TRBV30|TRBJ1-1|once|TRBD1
CAWKRRSEDPDRRNTEAFF
TGTGCCTGGAAAAGAAGATCCGAAGATCCGGACAGGAGAAACACTGAAGCTTTCTTT
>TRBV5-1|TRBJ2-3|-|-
CASSEGNPADTQYF
TGCGCCAGCAGCGAGGGTAATCCCGCAGATACGCAGTATTTT
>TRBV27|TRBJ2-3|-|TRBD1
CASSSRQGDTQYF
TGTGCCAGCAGTTCCCGACAGGGCGATACGCAGTATTTT
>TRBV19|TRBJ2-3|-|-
CASSISRAGTDTQYF
TGTGCCAGTAGTATAAGCAGAGCGGGCACAGATACGCAGTATTTT
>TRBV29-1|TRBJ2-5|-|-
CSAETDYQETQYF
TGCAGCGCGGAGACAGATTACCAAGAGACCCAGTACTTC
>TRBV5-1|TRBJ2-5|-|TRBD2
CASSSGTSVQETQYF
TGCGCCAGCAGCTCTGGGACTAGCGTCCAAGAGACCCAGTACTTC
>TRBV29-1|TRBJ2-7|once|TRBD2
CSVQGLAGSYEQYF
TGCAGCGTTCAGGGACTAGCGGGGTCCTACGAGCAGTACTTC
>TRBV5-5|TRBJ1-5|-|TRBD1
CASSLGTGVYQPQHF
TGTGCCAGCAGCTTGGGGACAGGGGTCTATCAGCCCCAGCATTTT
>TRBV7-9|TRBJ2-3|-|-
CASSPSLNTQYF
TGTGCCAGCAGCCCCTCCCTCAATACGCAGTATTTT
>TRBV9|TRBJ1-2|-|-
CASSVVAGDFYYGYTF
TGTGCCAGCAGCGTAGTGGCAGGGGATTTCTACTATGGCTACACCTTC
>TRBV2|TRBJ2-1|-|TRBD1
CASYGTGPRNEQFF
TGTGCCAGCTACGGGACAGGGCCGAGGAATGAGCAGTTCTTC
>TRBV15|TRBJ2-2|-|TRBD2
CATSSGLDGNTGELFF
TGTGCCACCAGCAGTGGACTAGACGGGAACACCGGGGAGCTGTTTTTT
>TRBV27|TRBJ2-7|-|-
CASSRVAGPVYEQYF
TGTGCCAGCAGCCGCGTCGCAGGCCCCGTCTACGAGCAGTACTTC